This T cell receptor (beta chain) is drawn from a study of identical twins. On this clonotype itself: What it binds is unknown.

A template switching step contributed a universal primer site, while unique molecular identifiers were present in the cDNA. TCRdb itself ran the 5' RACE reads through MiXCR, one entry per CDR3 protein. The sample lists about 200,000 distinct CDR3 sequences; around 6.5% were seen once. Points from the study as a whole: Cord blood beta clonotypes that were abundant carried fewer insertions, and memory repertoires showed no such trend.

This sample also belongs to another study, concerning T cells expressing NK-cell markers. As that report states: HCMV serostatus: most of the eight sequenced donors positive, one negative.

Sequencing was carried out using CD8+ T cells sorted from blood. This receptor was taken from a young woman in good health.

CDR3 coding DNA: TGTGCCAGCAGGGCTTCCCCCTACAATGAGCAGTTCTTC. This gives the protein CASRASPYNEQFF. The chain links TRBV27 to TRBJ2-1; the D is unclear. The V end lost 6 bases, the J end lost 2 bases, and 8 bases lay between the germline ends. The CDR3 totals 13 residues. CDR1 and CDR2 from the germline V gene are MNHEY and SMNVEV (reference sequence).